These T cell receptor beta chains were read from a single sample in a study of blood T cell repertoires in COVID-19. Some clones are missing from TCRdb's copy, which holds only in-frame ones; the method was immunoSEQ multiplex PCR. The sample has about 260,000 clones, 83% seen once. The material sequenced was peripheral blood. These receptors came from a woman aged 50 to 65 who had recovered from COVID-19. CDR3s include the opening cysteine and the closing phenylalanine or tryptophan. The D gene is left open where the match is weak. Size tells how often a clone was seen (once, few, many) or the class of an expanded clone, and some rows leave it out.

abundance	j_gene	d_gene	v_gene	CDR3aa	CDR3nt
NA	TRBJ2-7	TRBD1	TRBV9	CASSADRGEQYF	TGTGCCAGCAGCGCTGACAGGGGCGAGCAGTACTTC
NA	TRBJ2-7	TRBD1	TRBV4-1	CASSPGQGIYEQYF	TGCGCCAGCAGCCCCGGACAGGGAATCTACGAGCAGTACTTC
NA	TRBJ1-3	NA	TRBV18	CASSEWSWSTTIYF	TGTGCCAGCTCAGAGTGGAGTTGGTCAACCACCATATATTTT
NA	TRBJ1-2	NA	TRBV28	CASSPGRWGGYGYTF	TGTGCCAGCAGTCCCGGGAGGTGGGGAGGCTATGGCTACACCTTC
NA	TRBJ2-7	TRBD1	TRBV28	CASTLPGQGSYEQYF	TGTGCCAGCACCTTACCGGGACAGGGCTCCTACGAGCAGTACTTC
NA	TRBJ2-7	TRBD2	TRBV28	CATQPSRGGSSLEQYF	TGTGCCACCCAACCTTCGCGGGGGGGAAGTTCGCTCGAGCAGTACTTC
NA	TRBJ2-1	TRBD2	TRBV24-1	CATSDSLGGDYNEQFF	TGTGCCACCAGTGATTCCCTCGGGGGGGATTACAATGAGCAGTTCTTC
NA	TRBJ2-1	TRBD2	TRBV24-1	CATSGTSGDTNNEQFF	TGTGCCACCAGCGGGACTAGCGGGGATACTAACAATGAGCAGTTCTTC
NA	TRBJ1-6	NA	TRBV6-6	CASIRGNYNSPLHF	TGTGCCAGCATCAGGGGAAACTATAATTCACCCCTCCACTTT
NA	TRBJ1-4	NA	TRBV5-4	CASSLGTGIATNEKLFF	TGTGCCAGCAGCTTGGGAACAGGGATAGCAACTAATGAAAAACTGTTTTTT
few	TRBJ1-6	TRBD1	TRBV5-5	CASSYTPGGQSNSPLHF	TGTGCCAGCAGCTACACCCCAGGGGGACAGTCTAATTCACCCCTCCACTTT
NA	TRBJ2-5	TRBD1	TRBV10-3	CAIRETGGKGTQYF	TGTGCCATCAGGGAGACAGGGGGCAAGGGGACCCAGTACTTC
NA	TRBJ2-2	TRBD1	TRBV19	CASRPGTGLGELFF	TGTGCCAGTCGTCCCGGGACAGGGTTGGGGGAGCTGTTTTTT